This TCR beta chain was documented in a study of CD8+ T cells in alopecia areata. Study outcomes and limitations: Lesional tissue from the scalp (especially in alopecia totalis/universalis) showed higher clonality than normal scalp. Mice showed TCR sharing more clearly than patients did, possibly owing to HLA. Scalp samples also yield sequences of resident alphabeta T cells from normal skin.

Notes on this clone: Its target is not known.

TCR sequencing used cDNA made by reverse transcription of extracted RNA. Profiling relied on immunoSEQ multiplex PCR, and the TCRdb table lists in-frame clones only, not all of them. The data hold some 95,000 clones, with roughly two fifths observed a single time. Between the trimmed V and J ends, which lost 0 bases and 9 bases, there was a span of 8 bases. The CDR3 is made up of 12 amino acids. Per the germline V gene, CDR1 is LGHNA and CDR2 is YNFKEQ. The sample comprised CD4+ T cells sorted from blood. This clonotype was obtained from a human donor with alopecia areata. The V gene is TRBV4-2, the J gene TRBJ2-5; D is undetermined. The CDR3 sequence is CASSQDRRAQYF. Written as DNA, the CDR3 is TGTGCCAGCAGCCAAGACCGAAGGGCCCAGTACTTC.